This T cell receptor (beta chain) was profiled in a study of CD8+CD57+ T cells in acquired aplastic anemia listed by TCRdb under 2018. Looking at the study overall: A mean of about 3 ug of DNA, ranging from roughly 0.19 to 27.4 ug, was extracted from sorted CD4+ and CD8+ cells. CD8+CD57+ expansion was defined as a frequency above the mean frequency observed in healthy subjects.

Inclusive of the bounding cysteine and phenylalanine, the CDR3 is 10 residues long. Of the read, only the CDR3 DNA is kept; its 30 bases are in frame from base 1. CDR1 SGDLS and CDR2 YYNGEE are derived from the germline V gene. V and J lose 5 bases and 7 bases, and a span of 4 bases separates them. This clonotype appeared many times. The antigen it recognizes is unknown. No per-base quality is available; no much larger clone lies one base away. Profiling of TCR beta VDJ combinations and CDR3 sequences used genomic DNA as the template. An Illumina HiSeq 2000 was used for TCR repertoire sequencing. Processing in the source paper ran as follows. TRBV/TRBJ rearrangement plots, CDR3 size and DJ length profiles, and Simpson's diversity index were used to evaluate the repertoires. The most abundant DNA sequence in the deep sequencing data was taken as the immunodominant clone. CDR3 amino acid sequences were screened for sharing across subjects and compared with published repertoires and the VDJdb database. TCRdb ran its own pipeline on the public reads, namely fastp trimming at Q25 and MiXCR clone calling, and kept in-frame beta chains. Every CDR3 protein is listed once, alongside the most common genes and DNA of its rows. These V and J calls derive from TCRdb rather than the authors' analysis. The sample data list about 120,000 distinct CDR3 sequences, and approximately 50% of these were observed just once. In total, the top ten clones hold 29% of the sample.

Flow cytometry had shown CD8+CD57+ cell expansion in the patients selected for sequencing. Every patient had severe acquired aplastic anemia, diagnosed using the International Study of Aplastic Anemia and Agranulocytosis and Camitta criteria. No therapy had been received by the patients at the time of blood sampling. In the study, sorted CD4+ and CD8+ blood T cells from patients with severe aplastic anemia and from healthy subjects underwent deep sequencing of TCR repertoires. Patients were enrolled in the USA under clinicaltrials.gov protocols 00001620, 01623167, 00001397, 00071045, 00081523 and 00961064. Ficoll-Paque density gradient centrifugation was used to isolate peripheral blood mononuclear cells. Before DNA was extracted, CD4+ and CD8+ T cells were sorted using either FACS or magnetic beads. General findings and caveats noted by the study authors: CD8+ Simpson's diversity did not differ significantly between patients and healthy controls (P=0.060). Fewer than 35 CD8+ CDR3 sequences were found to be shared between patients and controls, but these sequences appeared to be highly expressed in patients and within the immunodominant clones of the patients.

The receptor chain draws on TRBV9 and TRBJ1-3, with the identity of the D gene unclear. The receptor was derived from a human donor with aplastic anemia. The specimen was sorted CD4+, CD8+, or CD8+CD57+ T cells (not recorded which) from PBMCs. The sequenced DNA is TGTGCCAGCAGGGATAACACCATATATTTT. It codes for CASRDNTIYF.